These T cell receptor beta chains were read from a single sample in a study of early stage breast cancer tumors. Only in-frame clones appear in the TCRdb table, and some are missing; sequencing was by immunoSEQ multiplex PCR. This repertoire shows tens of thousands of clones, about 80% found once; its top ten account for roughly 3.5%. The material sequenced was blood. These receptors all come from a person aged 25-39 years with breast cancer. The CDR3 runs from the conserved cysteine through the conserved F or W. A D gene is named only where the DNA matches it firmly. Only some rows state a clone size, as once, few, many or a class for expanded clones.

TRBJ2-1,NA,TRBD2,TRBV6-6,CASRTTPGLAPFVEFF,TGTGCCAGCAGAACCACACCGGGACTAGCCCCCTTTGTGGAGTTCTTC
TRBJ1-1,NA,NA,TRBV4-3,CASSRRGIGGTEAFF,TGCGCCAGCAGCCGGCGGGGGATAGGGGGCACTGAAGCTTTCTTT
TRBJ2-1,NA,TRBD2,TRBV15,CATSWGGSDEQFF,TGTGCCACCAGCTGGGGGGGGTCCGATGAGCAGTTCTTC
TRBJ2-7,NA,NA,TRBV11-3,CASSLGDSGGYEQYF,TGTGCCAGCAGCTTAGGAGATAGCGGAGGTTACGAGCAGTACTTC
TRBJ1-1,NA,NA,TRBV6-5,CASSYSGANTEAFF,TGTGCCAGCAGTTACTCGGGCGCGAACACTGAAGCTTTCTTT
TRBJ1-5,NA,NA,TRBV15,CATSRLLGEYQPQHF,TGTGCCACCAGCAGGCTGCTTGGGGAATATCAGCCCCAGCATTTT
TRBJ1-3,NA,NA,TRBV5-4,CASSQLSAADTIYF,TGTGCCAGCAGCCAACTTTCAGCCGCTGACACCATATATTTT
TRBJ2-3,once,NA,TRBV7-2,CASSLGRRGITDTQYF,TGTGCCAGCAGCTTAGGACGGAGGGGGATCACAGATACGCAGTATTTT
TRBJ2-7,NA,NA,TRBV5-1,CASSLSSPGGSYEQYF,TGCGCCAGCAGCTTAAGCAGCCCAGGGGGGTCCTACGAGCAGTACTTC
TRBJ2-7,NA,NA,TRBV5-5,CASSWSDQGRYEQYF,TGTGCCAGCAGCTGGTCGGACCAGGGGAGATACGAGCAGTACTTC
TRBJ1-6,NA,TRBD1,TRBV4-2,CASSQGDRVRYNSPLHF,TGTGCCAGCAGCCAGGGGGACAGGGTTAGGTATAATTCACCCCTCCACTTT
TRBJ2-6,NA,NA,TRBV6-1,CASSDGNSGANVLTF,TGTGCCAGCAGTGACGGAAACTCTGGGGCCAACGTCCTGACTTTC
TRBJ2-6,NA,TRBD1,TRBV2,CASSLTGPSGANVLTF,TGTGCCAGCAGTCTGACAGGGCCCTCTGGGGCCAACGTCCTGACTTTC
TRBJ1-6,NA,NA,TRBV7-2,CASSLGSSYNSPLHF,TGTGCCAGCAGCTTAGGTAGCTCCTATAATTCACCCCTCCACTTT
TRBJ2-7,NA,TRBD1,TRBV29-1,CSVGTGASYEQYF,TGCAGCGTTGGGACAGGGGCTTCCTACGAGCAGTACTTC
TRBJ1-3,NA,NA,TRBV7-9,CASSLALEVLGGNTIYF,TGTGCCAGCAGCTTAGCCTTGGAAGTCTTAGGAGGAAACACCATATATTTT
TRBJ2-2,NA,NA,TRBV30,CAWSVPDTIRKKLFF,TGTGCCTGGAGTGTACCGGACACCATCAGAAAGAAGTTGTTTTTT
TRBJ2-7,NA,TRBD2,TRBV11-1,CASSFREVNYEQYF,TGTGCCAGCAGCTTCCGGGAGGTAAACTACGAGCAGTACTTC
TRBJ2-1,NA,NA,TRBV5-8,CASSSVGEQFF,TGTGCCAGCAGTTCGGTCGGAGAGCAGTTCTTC
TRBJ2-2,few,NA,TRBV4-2,CASSHADSDTGELFF,TGTGCCAGCAGCCATGCCGACTCGGACACCGGGGAGCTGTTTTTT
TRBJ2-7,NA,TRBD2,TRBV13,CASSPAGTSGSYEQYF,TGTGCCAGCAGCCCGGCCGGGACTAGCGGTTCCTACGAGCAGTACTTC
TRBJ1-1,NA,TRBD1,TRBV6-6,CASSHGQGAHFTEAFF,TGTGCCAGCAGTCATGGACAGGGGGCGCATTTCACTGAAGCTTTCTTT
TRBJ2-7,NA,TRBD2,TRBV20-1,CSASRGVEQYF,TGCAGTGCCAGTCGGGGGGTCGAGCAGTACTTC
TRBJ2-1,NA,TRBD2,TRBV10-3,CAISTLADSYNEQFF,TGTGCCATCAGTACACTAGCGGACTCCTACAATGAGCAGTTCTTC
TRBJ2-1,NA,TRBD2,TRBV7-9,CASSFSGRYNEQFF,TGTGCCAGCAGCTTTAGCGGGAGATACAATGAGCAGTTCTTC
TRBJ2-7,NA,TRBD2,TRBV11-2,CASSPPAGEPYEQYF,TGTGCCAGCAGCCCACCGGCGGGGGAACCCTACGAGCAGTACTTC
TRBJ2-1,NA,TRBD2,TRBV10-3,CAISEVAGANEQFF,TGTGCCATCAGTGAGGTAGCGGGAGCGAATGAGCAGTTCTTC
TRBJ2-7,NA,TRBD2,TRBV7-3,CASSLIGSAGLAGAREQYF,TGTGCCAGCAGCTTAATCGGGTCGGCGGGCTTAGCGGGAGCCAGGGAGCAGTACTTC
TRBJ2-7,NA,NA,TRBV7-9,CASSRSGYEQYF,TGTGCCAGCAGCAGGAGCGGGTACGAGCAGTACTTC
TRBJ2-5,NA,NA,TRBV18,CASSPGHQETQYF,TGTGCCAGCTCACCAGGCCACCAAGAGACCCAGTACTTC
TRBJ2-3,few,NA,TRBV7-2,CASSPNWLDTQYF,TGTGCCAGCAGCCCGAATTGGCTGGATACGCAGTATTTT
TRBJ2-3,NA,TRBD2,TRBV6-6,CASRRLAGISTDTQYF,TGTGCCAGCAGAAGACTAGCGGGGATAAGCACAGATACGCAGTATTTT
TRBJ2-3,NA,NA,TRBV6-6,CASSYPRGTDTQYF,TGTGCCAGCAGTTACCCCCGTGGGACAGATACGCAGTATTTT
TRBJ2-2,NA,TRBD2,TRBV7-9,CASSSRLAPNTGELFF,TGTGCCAGCAGCTCCCGACTAGCCCCGAACACCGGGGAGCTGTTTTTT
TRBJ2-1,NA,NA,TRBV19,CAVRSGLYSEQFF,TGTGCCGTCCGGTCAGGGCTATACAGTGAGCAGTTCTTC
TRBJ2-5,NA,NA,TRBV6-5,CASSPRAFHQETQYF,TGTGCCAGCAGTCCCCGGGCGTTTCATCAAGAGACCCAGTACTTC
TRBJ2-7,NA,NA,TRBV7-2,CASSLGGNNYEQYF,TGTGCCAGCAGCTTGGGCGGGAATAACTACGAGCAGTACTTC
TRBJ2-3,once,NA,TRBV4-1,CASSEGSTDTQYF,TGCGCCAGCAGCGAAGGGTCGACAGATACGCAGTATTTT
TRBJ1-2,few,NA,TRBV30,CAWSQGGPNGYTF,TGTGCCTGGAGCCAAGGGGGACCAAATGGCTACACCTTC
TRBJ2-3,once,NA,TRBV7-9,CASSLRGLSATDTQYF,TGTGCCAGCAGCTTACGGGGATTGAGCGCCACAGATACGCAGTATTTT
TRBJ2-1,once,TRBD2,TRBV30,CAWSPLAEGYNEQFF,TGTGCCTGGAGTCCACTAGCGGAGGGCTACAATGAGCAGTTCTTC
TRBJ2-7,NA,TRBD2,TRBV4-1,CAIFPGGGYEQYF,TGCGCCATCTTCCCGGGAGGGGGCTACGAGCAGTACTTC